The present TCR beta chain was sequenced within a study of T cells in Graves' hyperthyroidism and ophthalmopathy. Trimming cost V 2 bases and J 5 bases, with 4 bases left between them. The CDR3 covers 12 residues. Germline CDR1 is MNHNS and CDR2 is SASEGT. Amplification of TCR beta CDR3 regions was performed using RNA transcripts as template. Carried out on the TCR CDR3, a first-round RT-PCR used the HTBI primer set. In TCRdb, the multiplex PCR reads were re-called with MiXCR into one record per CDR3 protein. The sample records some 510,000 distinct CDR3 sequences, about 20% being singletons. Points on this clonotype: This may come from a read error, since a much larger clone is one base off.

This clonotype was obtained from a man aged 18 to 30 with Graves' hyperthyroidism. The sample taken for sequencing was blood. This chain links TRBV6-1 with TRBJ1-5; D is undetermined. The CDR3 DNA reads as TGTGCCAGCAGTGAAAGGGATCAGCCCCAGCATTTT. This encodes CASSERDQPQHF.